This T cell receptor beta chain was retrieved from a study of vaccination effects on CD4 cells after COVID-19. Study details: Participants completed two doses of the BNT162b2 or mRNA-1273 vaccine. Overall study findings and caveats: Spike-reactive clones detected post-vaccine in convalescents consisted mainly of new vaccine-induced clones.

In regard to this clone: The antigen remains unidentified.

ViraFEST assay sequencing came after antigen-specific CD4+ T cells were expanded with viral peptide pools. Cultured cells yielded isolated CD4+ T cells after 10 to 11 days. Their SARS-CoV-2 infection, verified by PCR, occurred between March and December 2020. After about 2 million PBMC were placed in each well, they were cultured with around 10 IU/ml IL-2 and 8 to 10 ug/ml peptides. Half-medium changes using IL-2 medium occurred on days 3 and 7. The germline CDR1 and CDR2 sequences are SGHRS and YFSETQ. Trimming took 2 bases from V and 2 from J, leaving 14 bases between them. The CDR3 length is 16 residues. Data came from immunoSEQ multiplex PCR; TCRdb stores just in-frame clones and leaves some out. The sample records 35,000 to 40,000 clones, around 70% being singletons.

The source was CD4+ T cells from PBMCs cultured with HCoV-NL63 spike peptides, collected before COVID-19 vaccination. The chain is built from TRBV5-1 and TRBJ2-1; maybe TRBD2 (6 bases). This clonotype was obtained from a human donor who had a prior SARS-CoV-2 infection. Written as DNA, the CDR3 is TGCGCCAGCAGCTTCCCAGCGGGTGAAACCTACAATGAGCAGTTCTTC. This encodes CASSFPAGETYNEQFF. The entire variable domain, with the rest obtained from reference TRBV5-1 and TRBJ2-1, is as follows: KAGVTQTPRYLIKTRGQQVTLSCSPISGHRSVSWYQQTPGQGLQFLFEYFSETQRNKGNFPGRFSGRQFSNSRSEMNVSTLELGDSALYLCASSFPAGETYNEQFFGPGTRLTVL.